This TCR beta chain was recorded in a study of control samples from healthy donors and cancer patients. In germline, CDR1 is SQVTM, CDR2 ANQGSEA. The CDR3 covers 14 residues. Trimming cost V 4 bases and J 0 bases, with 10 bases left between them. Method: immunoSEQ multiplex PCR; TCRdb's copy keeps in-frame clones and lacks some. The repertoire has more than 150,000 clones, around 90% of them found once; the top ten carry roughly 0.7%. This chain uses TRBV29-1 with TRBJ1-5; perhaps TRBD1 as D (6 bases). The sequencing sample was made of blood. The sequence came from a woman between 25 and 40 years old in good health. In DNA, the CDR3 is TGCAGCGTTGTAGGGGGGGATAGCAATCAGCCCCAGCATTTT. Translation gives CSVVGGDSNQPQHF.